These 17 T cell receptor beta chains came from one sample sequenced in a study of T cell repertoires in aging, cancer and after chemotherapy. TRB rearrangements spanning V, D and J were amplified using mixed TRB-A/B primers. TCRdb fed the multiplex PCR reads into MiXCR, producing one record per CDR3 protein. This repertoire shows about 530 distinct CDR3 sequences, about 22% found once; its top ten account for 60% to 80%. The template was genomic DNA from peripheral blood, not RNA. The sequenced sample consisted of blood. Receptors originate from a human donor with a blood cancer. The donor label of this sample is uncertain.

This clonotype is termed medium-sized (0.01 to 0.1%). The rearrangement joins TRBV27 to TRBJ2-2; D may be TRBD1 (5 bases). The CDR3 spans 15 residues. V gave up 3 bases and J gave up 1 base, with 9 bases separating them. From germline, CDR1 is MNHEY and CDR2 SMNVEV (reference sequence). The CDR3 is CASSFLTGNTGELFF. The CDR3 bases are TGTGCCAGCAGTTTCCTCACAGGGAACACCGGGGAGCTGTTTTTT.

A word on this clonotype: Just one base apart from a much larger clone, this may be a read error. The chain carries TRBV20-1 and TRBJ1-5, with D maybe TRBD1 (6 bases). The CDR3 runs 12 residues. The ends were cut back, 6 bases at V and 3 bases at J, with 9 bases in the middle. From germline, CDR1 is DFQATT and CDR2 SNEGSKA (reference sequence). Here the CDR3 DNA reads TGCAGTGCAGGGGACATCAATCAGCCCCAGCATTTT. Protein product: CSAGDINQPQHF.

By share of the sample, this clonotype is medium-sized. V gene TRBV5-4 combines with J gene TRBJ2-3; D gene uncertain. Germline CDR1 reads SGHNT; CDR2 reads YYREEE (reference sequence). The CDR3 has 13 amino acids. V gave up 2 bases and J gave up 2 bases, with 6 bases separating them. The CDR3 nucleotides read TGTGCCAGCAGCTTATGGTCCACAGATACGCAGTATTTT. It translates to CASSLWSTDTQYF.

By proportion, this clonotype is medium-sized (0.01 to 0.1%). V gene TRBV7-2 combines with J gene TRBJ2-1; D gene uncertain. Germline V lookup: CDR1 SGHTA, CDR2 FQGNSA. The CDR3 runs 15 residues. Trimming cost V 2 bases and J 9 bases, with 17 bases left between them. This chain's CDR3 is CASSLLAMGNSEQFF. As DNA, the CDR3 is TGTGCCAGCAGCTTACTGGCGATGGGGAACAGTGAGCAGTTCTTC.

This clonotype is categorized as medium-sized. The V call is TRBV7-6, the J call TRBJ1-6, with D possibly matching TRBD1 (6 bases). CDR3 length: 15 residues. Trimming stripped 5 bases from V and 5 bases from J, with 13 bases between. The germline V gene has CDR1 SGHVS and CDR2 FNYEAQ. Here the CDR3 reads CASSPLPGDNSPLHF. As DNA, the CDR3 is TGTGCCAGCAGCCCACTTCCAGGGGATAATTCACCCCTCCACTTT.

The rearrangement uses TRBV9 and TRBJ2-7, with 11 bases lining up with TRBD1. There are 13 residues in the CDR3. Germline V lookup: CDR1 SGDLS, CDR2 YYNGEE. The V and J ends lost 7 bases and 2 bases, in that order; junction bases with no gene match: 2. CDR3 nucleotide sequence: TGTGCCAGCTCGGGACAGGGGGCCTACGAGCAGTACTTC. Protein product: CASSGQGAYEQYF. The full variable domain, rest sourced from reference TRBV9 and TRBJ2-7, is DSGVTQTPKHLITATGQRVTLRCSPRSGDLSVYWYQQSLDQGLQFLIQYYNGEERAKGNILERFSAQQFPDLHSELNLSSLELGDSALYFCASSGQGAYEQYFGPGTRLTVT.

Judged by abundance, this clonotype is medium-sized. The CDR3 DNA reads as TGCGCCAGCAGCTTTGAGGGGGATCAGCCCCAGCATTTT. Translation: CASSFEGDQPQHF. This chain connects TRBV5-1 to TRBJ1-5; TRBD1 is a possible D gene (6 bases). Germline CDR1 and CDR2: SGHRS and YFSETQ. The V end lost 2 bases, the J end lost 5 bases, and 8 bases lay between the germline ends. The CDR3 loop spans 13 amino acids.

By frequency in the sample, this clonotype is medium-sized. This chain connects TRBV20-1 to TRBJ1-2; D is uncertain. Trimming removed 3 bases from V and 8 bases from J, with 16 bases in between. The CDR3 runs 13 residues. Germline CDR1 DFQATT, CDR2 SNEGSKA (reference sequence). The CDR3: CSASPSNTGGYTF. The CDR3 coding sequence is TGCAGTGCTAGCCCCTCCAATACTGGGGGCTACACCTTC.

About this clonotype: An end of the junction does not agree with germline; a read error may underlie this. The chain carries TRBV11-3 and TRBJ2-7; D not resolved. The germline V gene encodes CDR1 SGHNT and CDR2 YENEEA. The CDR3 contains 15 residues. CDR3 protein: CARSFIPRGPYEQYF. The DNA of the CDR3 is TGTGCCAGAAGCTTTATTCCGCGTGGTCCCTACGAGCAGTACTTC.

The chain carries TRBV7-3 and TRBJ2-7, with 8 bases lining up with TRBD1. CDR1 SGHTA and CDR2 FQGTGA come from the germline V gene. V shed 1 base, J shed 5 bases, and the junction held 7 bases outside the gene matches. There are 15 residues in the CDR3. The CDR3 bases are TGTGCCAGCAGCTTAAACCCCAGGGGGCCCAACGAGCAGTACTTC. Translating gives CASSLNPRGPNEQYF.

This clonotype is medium-sized within its sample. This chain links TRBV5-4 with TRBJ1-2; D not resolved. CDR1 and CDR2 (germline): SGHNT, YYREEE (reference sequence). This CDR3 spans 12 amino acids. V lost 0 bases, J lost 4 bases, and 4 bases lay in between. The CDR3 nucleotides read TGTGCCAGCAGCTTGGATAGCTATGGCTACACCTTC. Protein sequence: CASSLDSYGYTF.

This sequence joins TRBV2 and TRBJ1-1, with D possibly matching TRBD1 (5 bases). The CDR3 has 16 residues. Germline V gene sequence: CDR1 SNHLY, CDR2 FYNNEI. Trimming removed 3 bases from V and 3 bases from J, with 17 bases in between. CDR3 sequence reads: CASSDGAFGTHTEAFF. CDR3 nucleotide sequence: TGTGCCAGCAGTGATGGGGCCTTCGGGACTCACACTGAAGCTTTCTTT.

A remark on this clonotype: This may come from a read error, since a much larger clone is one base off. This sequence joins TRBV5-4 and TRBJ2-3; possibly TRBD1 or TRBD2 for D (5 bases each). CDR1 and CDR2 (germline): SGHNT, YYREEE (reference sequence). V dropped 0 bases and J dropped 6 bases, with 14 bases sitting between them. CDR3 size: 15 residues. In nucleotides, the CDR3 is TGTGCCAGCAGCTTGGCTAGAGGGGCGGGTGATACGCAGTATTTT. It yields the protein CASSLARGAGDTQYF. Based on the CDR3 plus reference TRBV5-4 and TRBJ2-3, the full variable domain is ETGVTQSPTHLIKTRGQQVTLRCSSQSGHNTVSWYQQALGQGPQFIFQYYREEENGRGNFPPRFSGLQFPNYSSELNVNALELDDSALYLCASSLARGAGDTQYFGPGTRLTVL.

This clonotype is judged medium-sized (0.01 to 0.1%). V usage is TRBV27 and J usage is TRBJ1-2, with TRBD1 matching over 7 bases. The CDR3 is made up of 13 amino acids. The germline CDR1 and CDR2 sequences are MNHEY and SMNVEV (reference sequence). Unmatched junction bases numbered 5, after V lost 8 bases and J lost 2 bases. CDR3 protein: CASSDRENYGYTF. CDR3 in DNA: TGTGCCAGCTCCGACAGGGAGAACTATGGCTACACCTTC.

The rearrangement uses TRBV18 and TRBJ2-7; tentatively, D is TRBD1 (7 bases). The CDR3 has 14 residues. CDR1 is KGHSH, CDR2 LQKENI, per germline. Trimming took 4 bases from V and 4 from J, leaving 14 bases between them. The CDR3 protein is CASSLQGGPYEQYF. DNA of the CDR3: TGTGCCAGCTCACTTCAGGGGGGCCCTTACGAGCAGTACTTC.

This clonotype was seen a handful of times. The chain uses TRBV7-9 and TRBJ1-6; 8 positions agree with TRBD1. The germline V gene has CDR1 SEHNR and CDR2 FQNEAQ (reference sequence). CDR3 length: 16 amino acids. Germline trimming cut 1 base from V and 3 bases from J; bases unmatched to any gene: 2. CDR3 nucleotide sequence: TGTGCCAGCAGCTTAGGACAGGGGTTCTATAATTCACCCCTCCACTTT. This codes for CASSLGQGFYNSPLHF.

The V call is TRBV7-2, the J call TRBJ2-2; no clear D gene. V was cut by 5 bases and J by 1 base, with 2 bases left in between. Germline V gene sequence: CDR1 SGHTA, CDR2 FQGNSA. The CDR3 is 12 amino acids. CDR3 amino acids: CASSRNTGELFF. Here the CDR3 DNA reads TGTGCCAGCAGCCGGAACACCGGGGAGCTGTTTTTT.